This entry features one T cell receptor (beta chain) sequence. This clone was counted only a few times. Its recognized antigen is unknown. The sample holds no much larger clone one base away, and base qualities are not on file. TCRbeta CDR3 regions were amplified from genomic DNA using the immunoSEQ Assay, a bias-controlled multiplex PCR. The paper's data handling went like this. Nucleated cell counts per sample were estimated from amplification of reference gene primers within the assay. To quantify the absolute abundance of each unique TCRbeta CDR3 rearrangement, sequence reads were collapsed and filtered. For each sample, productive Simpson clonality was calculated as the square root of Simpson's diversity index over productive rearrangements. This is the immuneACCESS table as TCRdb keeps it, with only in-frame sequences that have V and J called. A part of the clones is gone; compared with another copy, unresolved V genes explain less than half, and the rest is unexplained. V, J and clone size derive from that table, while D and trimming were established from the DNA sequence. The sample records roughly 24,000 clones, roughly 83% of which are singletons. 48% of the sample rests with the top ten.

This specimen comes from a study of blood T cell repertoires in COVID-19 (dated by TCRdb to 2018 to 2021). Context from the whole study: Samples from collaborators originated in the United States, Italy and Spain and spanned both the acute and convalescent phases of COVID-19. Deeply sampled blood TCRbeta repertoires from subjects exposed to, actively infected with, or recovered from COVID-19 were included in the dataset. The samples were drawn from two sources: the first 160 participants of the ongoing ImmuneRACE study, and 1,000 to 1,500 subjects contributed by 6 global collaborators. A de-identified subject ID, COVID-19 status, age in years and sex were almost always included in the sample metadata. The repertoires were made available in a free public database intended to serve as a resource for research on the immune response to SARS-CoV-2. The prospective study material was composed of cDNA or gDNA derived from T cells, B-cell-depleted T cells, or PBMCs. Where HLA class I and class II types were available, the types were taken from metadata supplied by the sample provider, not from assay-based typing. Overall study results and their limits: The amount of clinical and demographic metadata varied by source and participant and was provided uncurated.

Trimming leaves V shorter by 6 bases and J shorter by 7 bases, with the junction holding 2 bases beyond the gene matches. The CDR3, from cysteine to phenylalanine, totals 12 residues. Left in the record is the CDR3 DNA by itself, 36 bases read in frame from the first base. CDR1 and CDR2, looked up from the germline V gene (reference sequence), are GTSNPN and SVGIG. Collaborating institutions collected whole blood in K2EDTA tubes following their own protocols. For TCRbeta analysis, collaborators shipped samples as frozen whole blood, isolated PBMCs, or DNA extracted from either of those sample types.

The sequence was collected from a man between 65 and 85 years old with acute or convalescent COVID-19. Recombination joined TRBV30 with TRBJ1-4; 10 bases in between match TRBD1. The sample consisted of peripheral blood. This receptor has the CDR3 CACGQGVEKLFF. The DNA sequence reads TGTGCCTGCGGACAGGGGGTTGAAAAACTGTTTTTT.